This TCR beta chain derives from a study of PD-1 blockade in classical Hodgkin lymphoma. Regarding the study as a whole: Patients who responded completely had about the same baseline diversity as newly diagnosed patients.

Comments on this clone: What it recognizes is unknown.

The repertoire was sequenced with immunoSEQ multiplex PCR; TCRdb's copy has only in-frame clones and lacks some. The table has tens of thousands of clones, under 75% seen once. No patient escaped relapse after autologous stem cell transplantation, and brentuximab vedotin exposure varied. The TCR originated in a human donor with classical Hodgkin lymphoma. This specimen consisted of peripheral blood mononuclear cells (PBMCs), obtained at baseline.

Written as DNA, the CDR3 is TGTGCCAGCAGCTTCGCGTCCGGGGGTGGTCGGCAGTATTTT. Protein: CASSFASGGGRQYF. The chain employs TRBV7-2 and TRBJ2-3, with a weak D call TRBD2 (6 bases). Germline lookup yields CDR1 SGHTA and CDR2 FQGNSA. CDR3 size: 14 residues. Trimming removed 3 bases at V and 11 bases at J, with 18 bases between.